This T cell receptor beta chain is drawn from a study of blood T cell repertoires in COVID-19. Sequencing used immunoSEQ multiplex PCR; TCRdb keeps in-frame clones, though not all of them. The table lists some 180,000 clones, approximately 85% of them singletons. V gave up 1 base and J gave up 5 bases, with 17 bases separating them. CDR1 LGHDT and CDR2 YNNKEL come from the germline V gene (reference sequence). The CDR3 loop spans 16 amino acids. Recovery among Cohort 3 donors was established by two negative PCRs, clearance, or symptom resolution. This clonotype was sampled from a man aged 40-49 years who had recovered from COVID-19. The V call is TRBV3-1 (or the pseudogene TRBV3-2), the J call TRBJ2-5, with D perhaps matching TRBD1 (6 bases). The sequencing input was PBMCs or T cells enriched from blood (not recorded which). This chain's CDR3 is CASSQGTGNPRETQYF. For the CDR3, the DNA is TGTGCCAGCAGCCAAGGTACAGGGAACCCCAGGGAGACCCAGTACTTC.